The 21 T cell receptor beta chains below were found in one sample sequenced in a study of blood T cell repertoires in COVID-19. TCRdb keeps only in-frame clones here, not all; method: immunoSEQ multiplex PCR. The table lists roughly 290,000 clones, about 93% of them singletons, with around 6.8% in the top ten. Sequenced material: peripheral blood. The receptors derive from a woman in her twenties or thirties with COVID-19, enrolled during active disease.

V and J are TRBV9 and TRBJ2-7; no firm D call. Germline V CDR1 and CDR2: SGDLS, YYNGEE. Trimming shortened V by 0 bases and J by 1 base, and 5 bases separated the two germline ends. This CDR3 contains 13 residues. CDR3 protein: CASSVETSYEQYF. The CDR3 DNA follows: TGTGCCAGCAGCGTAGAGACTTCCTACGAGCAGTACTTC.

The rearrangement links TRBV29-1 to TRBJ2-7; possibly TRBD1 for D (6 bases). Germline-derived CDR1 and CDR2 are SQVTM and ANQGSEA. The CDR3 is 12 residues long. V lost 7 bases and J 3 bases, leaving 13 bases between the germline ends. CDR3 nucleotides: TGCAGCGCCAGGGACACGGACTACGAGCAGTACTTC. Translation: CSARDTDYEQYF.

The chain combines TRBV7-9 with TRBJ2-3, with TRBD2 matching over 13 bases. Looked up from germline, CDR1 is SEHNR and CDR2 is FQNEAQ (reference sequence). V trimming: 5 bases; J trimming: 5 bases; junction bases outside the gene matches: 7. The CDR3 loop spans 16 amino acids. CDR3 sequence: CASSTGLAGVGDTQYF. CDR3 bases: TGTGCCAGCAGCACCGGACTAGCGGGAGTAGGAGATACGCAGTATTTT.

The chain employs TRBV30 and TRBJ2-2, with 13 bases that match TRBD2. V shed 4 bases and J 6 bases; nucleotides not matched to a gene: 11. The CDR3 has 17 amino acids. CDR1 GTSNPN and CDR2 SVGIG come from the germline V gene (reference sequence). The CDR3 coding sequence is TGTGCCTGGAATGGACTAGCGGGAGTAGGGTCCCCCGGGGAGCTGTTTTTT. Its translation is CAWNGLAGVGSPGELFF. The full variable domain, its missing parts supplied by reference TRBV30 and TRBJ2-2, is SQTIHQWPATLVQPVGSPLSLECTVEGTSNPNLYWYRQAAGRGLQLLFYSVGIGQISSEVPQNLSASRPQDRQFILSSKKLLLSDSGFYLCAWNGLAGVGSPGELFFGEGSRLTVL.

The chain links TRBV30 to TRBJ2-7; D unclear. In germline, CDR1 is GTSNPN, CDR2 SVGIG (reference sequence). This CDR3 has 12 residues. The V and J ends lost 0 bases and 3 bases respectively, with 6 bases between them. The CDR3 loop is CAWSVHLYEQYF. In DNA, the CDR3 is TGTGCCTGGAGTGTACATCTCTACGAGCAGTACTTC.

J is TRBJ1-1 and V is TRBV28; a possible D gene is TRBD1 (5 bases). Trimming removed 5 bases from V and 0 bases from J, with 7 bases in between. The V gene's germline CDR1 is MDHEN and CDR2 SYDVKM. The CDR3 consists of 13 residues. The CDR3 DNA is TGTGCCAGCAGTGGGGGGATGAACACTGAAGCTTTCTTT. Its protein is CASSGGMNTEAFF.

This chain uses TRBV30 with TRBJ1-1; D is ambiguous. The V gene's germline CDR1 is GTSNPN and CDR2 SVGIG (reference sequence). There are 11 residues in the CDR3. V was pared by 4 bases and J by 7 bases, with 10 bases between. The CDR3 sequence is CAWKTGSEAFF. Written as DNA, the CDR3 is TGTGCCTGGAAAACGGGGAGTGAAGCTTTCTTT.

The chain carries TRBV10-2 and TRBJ2-3; TRBD2 agrees at 12 bases. Germline-derived CDR1 and CDR2 are WSHSY and SAAADI. The CDR3 has 15 residues. V was pared by 6 bases and J by 2 bases, with 3 bases of the junction left unmatched. In DNA form, the CDR3 reads TGCGCCAGCAGGGGGACTAGCGGGTTCACAGATACGCAGTATTTT. As protein: CASRGTSGFTDTQYF.

This chain joins TRBV3-1 (or the pseudogene TRBV3-2) and TRBJ2-3; 11 bases line up with TRBD2. V lost 3 bases, J lost 6 bases, and 14 bases stayed unmatched. CDR1 LGHDT and CDR2 YNNKEL come from the germline V gene (reference sequence). The CDR3 has 18 residues. The CDR3 nucleotides read TGTGCCAGCAGCCACCAACCCGGGACTAGCGGTGCCACGGATACGCAGTATTTT. Encoded protein: CASSHQPGTSGATDTQYF.

The chain couples TRBV19 to TRBJ1-5, with D perhaps matching TRBD1 (6 bases). The CDR3 contains 15 residues. Trimming shortened V by 7 bases and J by 0 bases, and 13 bases separated the two germline ends. The V gene's germline CDR1 is LNHDA and CDR2 SQIVND (reference sequence). CDR3 residues: CASTPRGGSNQPQHF. In nucleotides, the CDR3 is TGTGCCAGTACTCCTAGAGGGGGTAGCAATCAGCCCCAGCATTTT.

This clone was seen a single time. The chain carries TRBV30 and TRBJ1-5; 7 bases are a match to TRBD1. Germline V gene sequence: CDR1 GTSNPN, CDR2 SVGIG (reference sequence). Unmatched junction bases numbered 0, after V lost 2 bases and J lost 2 bases. This CDR3 spans 13 amino acids. The CDR3: CAWSTGGNQPQHF. For the CDR3, the DNA is TGTGCCTGGAGTACAGGGGGCAATCAGCCCCAGCATTTT.

This clone occurred a few times. The genes are TRBV29-1 and TRBJ2-4; 8 bases agree with TRBD2. The J segment lost 6 bases and the V segment lost 6 bases, leaving 7 bases of the junction unmatched. Germline CDR1 is SQVTM and CDR2 is ANQGSEA. The CDR3 is 13 residues long. In nucleotides, the CDR3 is TGCAGCGTCGCCGGGACTAGTAGAAACATTCAGTACTTC. Translating it yields CSVAGTSRNIQYF.

The chain uses TRBV2 and TRBJ1-4; perhaps TRBD1 as D (5 bases). The V gene's germline CDR1 is SNHLY and CDR2 FYNNEI. Trimming left V 2 bases short and J 10 bases short, with 14 bases between. The CDR3 spans 14 residues. This CDR3 reads CASSESGLGGKLFF. The CDR3 DNA follows: TGTGCCAGCAGTGAAAGCGGTCTGGGGGGAAAACTGTTTTTT.

This clone showed up many times. V is TRBV6-5 and J is TRBJ2-3; 10 bases match TRBD1. Germline V lookup: CDR1 MNHEY, CDR2 SVGAGI. The CDR3 sequence is 14 residues long. V was pared by 2 bases and J by 10 bases, with 6 bases of the junction left unmatched. CDR3 region: CASSYRGTGDAQYF. As DNA, the CDR3 is TGTGCCAGCAGTTACCGGGGGACAGGGGACGCGCAGTATTTT.

This chain uses TRBV12-3 or TRBV12-4 with TRBJ2-1; the D gene is possibly TRBD2 (5 bases). V was pared by 2 bases and J by 15 bases, with 17 bases between. This CDR3 has 13 residues. The CDR3 nucleotides read TGTGCCAGCAGTTTATTCAAGCGGACGGGGTTGTTCTTC. Its translation is CASSLFKRTGLFF.

CDR3 in DNA: TGTGCCATCCAATCGGGACTAGCGGGAGTTCGGAGTACAGATACGCAGTATTTT. Its protein product is CAIQSGLAGVRSTDTQYF. The chain carries TRBV10-3 and TRBJ2-3; 14 bases agree with TRBD2. CDR1 is ENHRY and CDR2 is SYGVKD in the germline V gene. CDR3 length equals 18 residues. The trim removed 8 bases at V and 3 bases at J, leaving 13 bases unmatched.

This chain connects TRBV5-8 to TRBJ2-3; 9 bases align to TRBD1. Trimming cost V 4 bases and J 3 bases; bases outside gene matches: 6. From germline, CDR1 is SGHTS and CDR2 YDEGEE. The CDR3 runs 15 residues. The CDR3 protein is CASSEGQGRTDTQYF. The DNA of the CDR3 is TGTGCCAGCAGCGAGGGACAGGGAAGGACAGATACGCAGTATTTT.

The CDR3 sequence is CASSLAATSSYEQYF. As DNA, the CDR3 is TGTGCCAGCAGCTTAGCGGCGACTAGCAGTTACGAGCAGTACTTC. The chain couples TRBV7-2 to TRBJ2-7; 7 nucleotides agree with TRBD2. The CDR3 length is 15 residues. The germline CDR1 and CDR2 sequences are SGHTA and FQGNSA. The junction had 6 bases not matched to a gene; V was cut back by 0 bases and J by 4 bases.

CDR3 in DNA: TGTGCCAGCAGCCCGGACAGGGGCGCCGGCTATGGCTACACCTTC. Its protein product is CASSPDRGAGYGYTF. V is TRBV7-8 and J is TRBJ1-2; TRBD1 aligns across 9 bases. Trimming cost V 5 bases and J 4 bases; bases outside gene matches: 8. There are 15 residues in the CDR3. Per the germline V gene, CDR1 is SGHVS and CDR2 is FQNEAQ. Combining the CDR3 with reference TRBV7-8 and TRBJ1-2 gives the whole variable domain GAGVSQSPRYKVAKRGQDVALRCDPISGHVSLFWYQQALGQGPEFLTYFQNEAQLDKSGLPSDRFFAERPEGSVSTLKIQRTQQEDSAVYLCASSPDRGAGYGYTFGSGTRLTVV.

This chain links TRBV29-1 with TRBJ2-7, with D perhaps matching TRBD1 (6 bases). CDR1 and CDR2 (germline): SQVTM, ANQGSEA. The V gene lost 6 bases and the J gene lost 2 bases, with 20 bases spanning the gap. This CDR3 is built from 15 residues. The CDR3: CSVAVGAGATYEQYF. CDR3 DNA: TGCAGCGTCGCCGTTGGGGCAGGGGCTACCTACGAGCAGTACTTC.

The chain links TRBV19 to TRBJ1-6; a possible D gene is TRBD1 (5 bases). Germline V gene sequence: CDR1 LNHDA, CDR2 SQIVND (reference sequence). The CDR3 sequence is 12 residues long. The V end was cut by 10 bases, the J end by 9 bases, with 13 bases between. CDR3 sequence: CATQGRGSPLHF. CDR3 in DNA: TGTGCCACCCAGGGTAGGGGTTCACCCCTCCACTTT.